These 13 T cell receptor beta chains came from one sample sequenced in a study of regulatory dendritic cells for organ transplantation. The method was immunoSEQ multiplex PCR; TCRdb's version includes in-frame clones alone and lacks a portion of them. Of some 35,000 clones listed, about 88% are singletons. The sequencing input was naive CD4+ T cells from blood. The sample's subset: CD45RA+ naive T cells. These receptors all stem from a human donor in good health.

The chain combines TRBV7-9 with TRBJ1-2; the D is unclear. Germline V gives CDR1 SEHNR, CDR2 FQNEAQ (reference sequence). The CDR3 covers 12 residues. V was shortened by 4 bases and J by 3 bases, with 6 bases between the two germline ends. The CDR3 reads CASSSTYYGYTF. CDR3 nucleotides: TGTGCCAGCAGCTCGACCTACTATGGCTACACCTTC.

V gene TRBV6-5 combines with J gene TRBJ1-2; possible D gene TRBD1, 5 bases. From germline, CDR1 is MNHEY and CDR2 SVGAGI. This CDR3 comprises 12 residues. V dropped 5 bases and J dropped 8 bases, with 12 bases sitting between them. The CDR3 bases are TGTGCCAGCAGTGAAGGAAGGGGAGGCTACACCTTC. Protein sequence: CASSEGRGGYTF.

This clone was counted once. This chain links TRBV19 with TRBJ1-5, with 8 bases fitting TRBD1. After removal of 7 bases from V and 2 bases from J, the junction contained 16 bases not matched to a gene. The CDR3 extends over 18 amino acids. Germline V gene data show CDR1 as LNHDA and CDR2 as SQIVND (reference sequence). CDR3 sequence (DNA): TGTGCCAGTAACGGGCTGGGACAGGCAGTGTTTGGCAATCAGCCCCAGCATTTT. Protein product: CASNGLGQAVFGNQPQHF.

The chain couples TRBV4-3 to TRBJ2-5; unclear D gene. The CDR3 runs 18 residues. CDR1 and CDR2 (germline): LGHNA, YSLEER. The ends were cut back, 1 base at V and 4 bases at J, with 22 bases in the middle. The CDR3: CASSQVLGLYRTPETQYF. CDR3 coding DNA: TGCGCCAGCAGCCAAGTTTTGGGCCTTTATAGGACCCCAGAGACCCAGTACTTC.

The gene calls are TRBV12-5 and TRBJ1-1; TRBD1 might be the D (6 bases). Germline V gene data show CDR1 as LGHNT and CDR2 as FRNRAP. The CDR3 runs to 17 residues. V dropped 0 bases and J dropped 8 bases, with 22 bases sitting between them. The CDR3 loop reads CASGLVTQGILHKEAFF. DNA for the CDR3: TGTGCTAGTGGTTTGGTAACCCAGGGGATCCTTCATAAAGAAGCTTTCTTT.

Notes on this clone: Relative to the germline gene, one junction end is altered; a read error may explain this. This chain uses TRBV6-1 with TRBJ1-5; no firm D call. Germline values: CDR1 MNHNS, CDR2 SASEGT. The CDR3 loop spans 13 amino acids. CDR3 amino acids: CASGDLVSQPQHF. As DNA, the CDR3 is TGTGCCAGCGGTGACCTGGTGAGTCAGCCCCAGCATTTT.

The chain recombines TRBV7-9 with TRBJ1-6; 7 bases line up with TRBD1. The CDR3 length is 18 residues. Germline V CDR1 and CDR2: SEHNR, FQNEAQ (reference sequence). Trimming removed 5 bases from V and 3 bases from J; junction bases left unmatched: 13. The CDR3 here is CASSLQGYGGYYNSPLHF. The CDR3, as DNA: TGTGCCAGCAGCCTACAGGGGTACGGGGGGTACTATAATTCACCCCTCCACTTT.

The chain has TRBV7-9 and TRBJ2-7; D is perhaps TRBD1 (6 bases). CDR1 SEHNR and CDR2 FQNEAQ come from the germline V gene (reference sequence). V lost 3 bases to trimming and J lost 0 bases, with 15 bases between them. This CDR3 contains 16 residues. The CDR3 here is CASSFLRLDSSYEQYF. The CDR3 nucleotides are TGTGCCAGCAGCTTTTTGCGACTGGACAGCTCCTACGAGCAGTACTTC. The variable domain in full, with the rest retrieved from reference TRBV7-9 and TRBJ2-7, is DTGVSQNPRHKITKRGQNVTFRCDPISEHNRLYWYRQTLGQGPEFLTYFQNEAQLEKSRLLSDRFSAERPKGSFSTLEIQRTEQGDSAMYLCASSFLRLDSSYEQYFGPGTRLTVT.

The chain uses TRBV29-1 and TRBJ2-7; D possibly corresponds to TRBD1 (6 bases). The germline gives CDR1 SQVTM, CDR2 ANQGSEA. Trimming cost V 4 bases and J 5 bases, with 15 bases left between them. The CDR3 totals 13 residues. CDR3 in amino acids: CSVAIQGIDEQYF. CDR3 sequence (DNA): TGCAGCGTTGCTATCCAGGGGATCGACGAGCAGTACTTC.

This sequence joins TRBV5-6 and TRBJ2-1; D may be TRBD2 (6 bases). Germline V gene sequence: CDR1 SGHDT, CDR2 YYEEEE. The CDR3 sequence is 15 residues long. Trimming removed 4 bases at V and 1 base at J, with 12 bases between. The CDR3 sequence is CASSAAGLSYNEQFF. The CDR3 bases are TGTGCCAGCAGCGCCGCGGGGTTGTCCTACAATGAGCAGTTCTTC.

The gene calls are TRBV18 and TRBJ1-2; TRBD1 agrees at 9 bases. V was pared by 2 bases and J by 5 bases, with 3 bases of the junction left unmatched. From germline, CDR1 is KGHSH and CDR2 LQKENI. There are 14 residues in the CDR3. Here the CDR3 reads CASSPGTGLYGYTF. CDR3 nucleotides: TGTGCCAGCTCACCAGGGACAGGGCTTTATGGCTACACCTTC.

There are a few counts of this clone. The J gene is TRBJ1-5, the V gene TRBV7-9, with D possibly matching TRBD1 (5 bases). The germline V gene has CDR1 SEHNR and CDR2 FQNEAQ (reference sequence). Trimming removed 4 bases from V and 5 bases from J, with 12 bases in between. The CDR3 covers 14 residues. This CDR3 reads CASSSQRGDQPQHF. As DNA, the CDR3 is TGTGCCAGCAGCTCCCAACGAGGGGATCAGCCCCAGCATTTT.

V and J are TRBV19 and TRBJ1-3; D remains unclear. The V gene lost 9 bases and the J gene lost 3 bases, with 12 bases spanning the gap. Germline V gene sequence: CDR1 LNHDA, CDR2 SQIVND (reference sequence). The CDR3 extends over 13 amino acids. The DNA for the CDR3 is TGTGCCAGCCAAGGGCAAATTGGAAACACCATATATTTT. Encoded protein: CASQGQIGNTIYF. The whole variable domain, remainder taken from reference TRBV19 and TRBJ1-3, is DGGITQSPKYLFRKEGQNVTLSCEQNLNHDAMYWYRQDPGQGLRLIYYSQIVNDFQKGDIAEGYSVSREKKESFPLTVTSAQKNPTAFYLCASQGQIGNTIYFGEGSWLTVV.